The 32 T cell receptor beta chains reported below all come from one sample, sequenced in a study of T-cell memory formation after mild COVID-19. TCRdb re-called the 5' RACE reads with MiXCR, one entry per CDR3 protein. The sample records about 340,000 distinct CDR3 sequences, more than 15% being singletons. Sequenced: PBMCs or a T cell subset sorted from them (not recorded which). The origin of the receptors is a man aged 18 to 29 who had mild COVID-19 (a few samples of this study predate the infection). Cell type and time point are not known.

This clonotype was seen a few times. This rearrangement joins TRBV6-2 or TRBV6-3 to TRBJ2-1, with a weak D call TRBD1 (5 bases). CDR1 is MNHEY and CDR2 is SVGEGT in the germline V gene. V was clipped by 6 bases and J by 8 bases, with 17 bases between them. The CDR3 consists of 14 residues. Written as DNA, the CDR3 is TGTGCCAGCAGCACGGTGGACAAGGTTGATGAGCAGTTCTTC. It translates to CASSTVDKVDEQFF.

This clonotype appeared a few times. The gene calls are TRBV7-2 and TRBJ2-5; TRBD2 aligns across 10 bases. Germline lookup yields CDR1 SGHTA and CDR2 FQGNSA. The trim removed 5 bases at V and 2 bases at J, leaving 8 bases unmatched. CDR3 length: 16 residues. CDR3 region: CASSPVLAGTQETQYF. The CDR3 DNA follows: TGTGCCAGCAGCCCAGTACTAGCGGGGACTCAAGAGACCCAGTACTTC.

The genes are TRBV12-3 or TRBV12-4 and TRBJ2-1; possibly TRBD2 for D (6 bases). The V gene lost 3 bases and the J gene lost 7 bases, with 16 bases spanning the gap. The CDR3 covers 15 residues. Written as DNA, the CDR3 is TGTGCCAGCAGTTTGACGATCGGGGGAAGGAATGAGCAGTTCTTC. Residues: CASSLTIGGRNEQFF.

The chain joins TRBV9 to TRBJ1-3; D is perhaps TRBD1 (5 bases). The CDR3 is made up of 16 amino acids. Per germline, CDR1 SGDLS and CDR2 YYNGEE. The V end was cut by 4 bases, the J end by 0 bases, with 14 bases between. The CDR3 here is CASSPQALHSGNTIYF. In DNA form, the CDR3 reads TGTGCCAGCAGCCCACAGGCGCTGCACTCTGGAAACACCATATATTTT.

This clonotype was picked up a small number of times. The V and J genes are TRBV9 and TRBJ2-3; 7 bases align to TRBD1. Germline V gene data show CDR1 as SGDLS and CDR2 as YYNGEE. The J segment lost 3 bases and the V segment lost 4 bases, leaving 11 bases of the junction unmatched. This CDR3 region has 16 residues. CDR3 bases: TGTGCCAGCAGCCCCCCCTGGGGCAGGGGGACAGATACGCAGTATTTT. This codes for CASSPPWGRGTDTQYF.

The V gene is TRBV4-1, the J gene TRBJ2-7, with D possibly being TRBD2 (6 bases). Germline V gene data show CDR1 as MGHRA and CDR2 as YSYEKL. V was clipped by 0 bases and J by 7 bases, with 19 bases between them. CDR3 size: 16 residues. The CDR3 nucleotides read TGCGCCAGCAGCCAAGATACGTTAGAGACGGAGGGGGAGCAGTACTTC. Translating gives CASSQDTLETEGEQYF.

Only a few counts were recorded for this clonotype. This chain uses TRBV7-6 with TRBJ2-7; TRBD1 agrees at 8 bases. The CDR3 has 15 residues. The germline CDR1 and CDR2 sequences are SGHVS and FNYEAQ. V shed 5 bases and J 4 bases; nucleotides not matched to a gene: 10. The CDR3, as DNA: TGTGCCAGCAGCCCCCGCGGGACAGGACAATACGAGCAGTACTTC. Translating it yields CASSPRGTGQYEQYF.

This clonotype was counted many times. The chain combines TRBV24-1 with TRBJ2-3; no clear D. Germline CDR1 is KGHDR and CDR2 is SFDVKD. The CDR3 loop spans 13 amino acids. Trimming cost V 0 bases and J 6 bases, with 6 bases left between them. This CDR3 is CATSDLLKDTQYF. CDR3 bases: TGTGCCACCAGTGATTTGCTAAAGGATACGCAGTATTTT.

This clonotype was picked up a small number of times. The J gene is TRBJ1-2, the V gene TRBV5-1; D remains unclear. CDR1 is SGHRS, CDR2 YFSETQ, per germline. The germline V and J ends were trimmed by 4 bases and 3 bases, with 16 bases remaining between them. This CDR3 is 15 amino acids long. CDR3 amino acids: CASSPASGFHYGYTF. The CDR3 bases are TGCGCCAGCAGCCCAGCATCCGGGTTTCACTATGGCTACACCTTC.

The chain links TRBV7-2 to TRBJ2-1; 13 bases align to TRBD2. This CDR3 spans 18 amino acids. The V gene end was trimmed by 4 bases and the J gene end by 0 bases; junction bases not matched to a gene: 6. Per the germline V gene, CDR1 is SGHTA and CDR2 is FQGNSA. CDR3 DNA: TGTGCCAGCAGCTCAGGTGGGACTAGCGGGGTCTCCTACAATGAGCAGTTCTTC. It is translated as CASSSGGTSGVSYNEQFF. The full variable domain, in which reference TRBV7-2 and TRBJ2-1 provide the parts outside the CDR3, is GAGVSQSPSNKVTEKGKDVELRCDPISGHTALYWYRQSLGQGLEFLIYFQGNSAPDKSGLPSDRFSAERTGGSVSTLTIQRTQQEDSAVYLCASSSGGTSGVSYNEQFFGPGTRLTVL.

This CDR3 is CSAPTGRRVYEQYF. Here the CDR3 DNA reads TGCAGTGCCCCCACTGGCCGAAGAGTCTACGAGCAGTACTTC. V gene TRBV20-1 combines with J gene TRBJ2-7; D is unclear. Looked up from germline, CDR1 is DFQATT and CDR2 is SNEGSKA (reference sequence). V lost 6 bases and J 3 bases, leaving 18 bases between the germline ends. This CDR3 comprises 14 residues.

This clonotype was observed at least ten times. The V call is TRBV7-2, the J call TRBJ2-5; 7 bases match TRBD1. The germline V gene encodes CDR1 SGHTA and CDR2 FQGNSA. The junction had 3 bases not matched to a gene; V was cut back by 4 bases and J by 1 base. This CDR3 region has 14 residues. The CDR3 bases are TGTGCCAGCAGCTCGACAGGGTCCCAAGAGACCCAGTACTTC. It is translated as CASSSTGSQETQYF.

This clonotype was seen a few times. The chain couples TRBV7-3 to TRBJ2-2; D may correspond to TRBD1 or TRBD2 (5 bases each). Trimming took 5 bases from V and 6 from J, leaving 19 bases between them. The CDR3 spans 16 residues. In germline, CDR1 is SGHTA, CDR2 FQGTGA. The CDR3 DNA follows: TGTGCCAGCAGCCCTTCCTTTGGGGGTGGGCCCGGGGAGCTGTTTTTT. Translating gives CASSPSFGGGPGELFF.

V and J are TRBV6-5 and TRBJ1-1, with D tentatively TRBD1 (5 bases). From germline, CDR1 is MNHEY and CDR2 SVGAGI. CDR3 length equals 17 residues. Trimming removed 0 bases from V and 6 bases from J, with 20 bases in between. Here the CDR3 reads CASSYSNPGTRISEAFF. CDR3 nucleotides: TGTGCCAGCAGTTACTCCAACCCGGGGACTAGAATCTCTGAAGCTTTCTTT.

This clonotype turned up a few times. The chain combines TRBV9 with TRBJ2-5, with a weak D call TRBD2 (5 bases). The length of the CDR3 is 14 residues. Germline CDR1 SGDLS, CDR2 YYNGEE. Trimming stripped 4 bases from V and 4 bases from J, with 14 bases between. The CDR3 loop reads CASSPKEGLETQYF. CDR3 sequence (DNA): TGTGCCAGCAGCCCTAAAGAGGGATTAGAGACCCAGTACTTC.

This clonotype has just a few counts. The chain joins TRBV7-3 to TRBJ1-1; D remains ambiguous. The CDR3 sequence is 14 residues long. Trimming removed 5 bases from V and 6 bases from J, with 16 bases in between. From germline, CDR1 is SGHTA and CDR2 FQGTGA. CDR3 amino acids: CASSPSYTKAEAFF. The CDR3 DNA reads TGTGCCAGCAGCCCGTCGTACACCAAGGCTGAAGCTTTCTTT.

This clonotype was detected ten times or more. CDR3 in DNA: TGTGCCAGCAGCCAAGATAGGGTAGGATCACCCCTCCACTTT. Translation: CASSQDRVGSPLHF. The chain carries TRBV3-1 and TRBJ1-6; D remains ambiguous. CDR3 length equals 14 residues. The germline gives CDR1 LGHDT, CDR2 YNNKEL (reference sequence). V was shortened by 0 bases and J by 10 bases, with 10 bases between the two germline ends.

This clonotype has just a few counts. V is TRBV29-1 and J is TRBJ2-1; TRBD1 is a possible D gene (5 bases). Germline CDR1 and CDR2: SQVTM and ANQGSEA. The CDR3 loop spans 12 amino acids. Deletions cut 2 bases from V and 10 bases from J, with 12 bases between. In DNA form, the CDR3 reads TGCAGCGTTGAATCATCAGGGATCGAGCAGTTCTTC. It yields the protein CSVESSGIEQFF.

The CDR3 spells CASSSRDSYNSPLHF. CDR3 sequence (DNA): TGCGCCAGCAGCTCAAGGGACAGTTATAATTCACCCCTCCACTTT. The chain has TRBV4-3 and TRBJ1-6; 7 bases match TRBD1. The V gene end was trimmed by 5 bases and the J gene end by 4 bases; junction bases not matched to a gene: 5. Germline assignment: CDR1 LGHNA and CDR2 YSLEER. The CDR3 consists of 15 residues.

The sample holds a few counts of this clonotype. The chain couples TRBV20-1 to TRBJ2-5; TRBD2 matches 11 bases. J gave up 2 bases and V 4 bases, and 6 bases lay outside the gene matches. The CDR3 sequence is 15 residues long. In germline, CDR1 is DFQATT, CDR2 SNEGSKA (reference sequence). The CDR3 sequence is CSATIAGGAQETQYF. As DNA, the CDR3 is TGCAGTGCTACGATAGCGGGGGGGGCACAAGAGACCCAGTACTTC.

V and J are TRBV7-7 and TRBJ1-2, with D hard to call. This CDR3 contains 14 residues. V lost 1 base and J 7 bases, leaving 13 bases between the germline ends. From germline, CDR1 is SSHAT and CDR2 FNYEAQ (reference sequence). The CDR3 DNA sequence: TGTGCCAGCAGCTTAGGTCCGTCAGGCGGTGGCTACACCTTC. Its protein is CASSLGPSGGGYTF.

CDR3 sequence reads: CAWSVPFRTDTQYF. The CDR3 nucleotides are TGTGCCTGGAGTGTCCCATTTCGCACAGATACGCAGTATTTT. The chain combines TRBV30 with TRBJ2-3; no clear D. V was pared by 0 bases and J by 1 base, with 8 bases between. CDR3 length: 14 residues. Germline V gene lookup returns CDR1 GTSNPN and CDR2 SVGIG (reference sequence).

The CDR3 protein is CASSLSGGMWDTQYF. In nucleotides, the CDR3 is TGTGCCAGCAGCTTGTCGGGGGGGATGTGGGATACGCAGTATTTT. The chain recombines TRBV11-2 with TRBJ2-3; 8 nucleotides match TRBD2. Germline lookup yields CDR1 SGHAT and CDR2 FQNNGV. After removal of 3 bases from V and 6 bases from J, the junction contained 8 bases not matched to a gene. This CDR3 has 15 residues.

The chain couples TRBV7-6 to TRBJ2-1; 8 bases match TRBD1. Germline values: CDR1 SGHVS, CDR2 FNYEAQ. The CDR3 runs 15 residues. The V segment lost 5 bases and the J segment 0 bases; nucleotides outside the gene matches: 3. In DNA form, the CDR3 reads TGTGCCAGCAGCGTGGGACAGGTCTCCTACAATGAGCAGTTCTTC. Translation: CASSVGQVSYNEQFF.

This clonotype was seen a few times. This rearrangement joins TRBV9 to TRBJ2-1; D is possibly TRBD1 or TRBD2 (5 bases each). Trimming stripped 4 bases from V and 6 bases from J, with 11 bases between. There are 13 residues in the CDR3. Germline CDR1 and CDR2: SGDLS and YYNGEE. The CDR3 sequence: CASSLRDGNEQFF. The CDR3 DNA follows: TGTGCCAGCAGCCTACGGGACGGCAATGAGCAGTTCTTC.

The V gene is TRBV18, the J gene TRBJ1-5; D possibly corresponds to TRBD1 (5 bases). Germline CDR1 reads KGHSH; CDR2 reads LQKENI. V was clipped by 0 bases and J by 4 bases, with 10 bases between them. This CDR3 comprises 15 residues. The CDR3 is CASSPPGRRNQPQHF. The DNA for the CDR3 is TGTGCCAGCTCACCACCGGGACGCAGAAATCAGCCCCAGCATTTT.

This clonotype came up a few times. V usage is TRBV12-3 or TRBV12-4 and J usage is TRBJ1-6; no firm D call. This CDR3 has 13 residues. Trimming took 2 bases from V and 10 from J, leaving 9 bases between them. The CDR3 reads CASSLIGESPLHF. The CDR3, as DNA: TGTGCCAGCAGTTTAATCGGAGAGTCACCCCTCCACTTT.

Only a few counts were recorded for this clonotype. This sequence joins TRBV12-3 or TRBV12-4 and TRBJ1-4; D is undetermined. The CDR3 covers 17 residues. Between the trimmed V and J ends, which lost 2 bases and 7 bases, there was a span of 20 bases. In DNA, the CDR3 is TGTGCCAGCAGTTTATCCAGTGTGGCCAGCTCTGGTGAAAAACTGTTTTTT. Its protein is CASSLSSVASSGEKLFF.

This chain joins TRBV4-1 and TRBJ1-5, with 8 bases lining up with TRBD1. Germline CDR1 is MGHRA and CDR2 is YSYEKL. J lost 7 bases, V lost 3 bases, and 11 bases had no gene match. This CDR3 is built from 16 residues. CDR3 sequence: CASSQPTRGPRQPQHF. CDR3 coding DNA: TGCGCCAGCAGCCAGCCAACCAGGGGGCCTAGGCAGCCCCAGCATTTT.

This clonotype occurred a few times. V gene TRBV4-3 combines with J gene TRBJ1-6; TRBD1 is a possible D gene (5 bases). Germline V gives CDR1 LGHNA, CDR2 YSLEER. With 4 bases removed from V and 10 bases from J, the gap between germline ends came to 11 bases. The CDR3 has 13 residues. The CDR3 DNA is TGCGCCAGCAGCCCCGACAGCGGCTCACCCCTCCACTTT. Its translation: CASSPDSGSPLHF.

The chain joins TRBV27 to TRBJ2-3; 7 bases align to TRBD1. Trimming took 6 bases from V and 2 from J; bases not matched to a gene: 14. The CDR3 spans 17 residues. Germline loops: CDR1 MNHEY, CDR2 SMNVEV (reference sequence). The CDR3 sequence is CASSTPTGRPNTDTQYF. For the CDR3, the DNA is TGTGCCAGCAGCACCCCGACAGGGCGCCCTAACACAGATACGCAGTATTTT.

This clonotype was seen a handful of times. The V call is TRBV7-3, the J call TRBJ2-1, with D possibly called TRBD1 or TRBD2 (5 bases each). Per germline, CDR1 SGHTA and CDR2 FQGTGA. Trimming took 4 bases from V and 8 from J, leaving 18 bases between them. This CDR3 spans 15 amino acids. CDR3 DNA: TGTGCCAGCAGCTCCTTAATGGGGCGCGGGCATGAGCAGTTCTTC. It yields the protein CASSSLMGRGHEQFF.